This TCR beta chain was profiled in a study of blood T cell repertoires in COVID-19. Background on the study: Sites in the United States, Italy and Spain provided acute and convalescent COVID-19 samples.

Clones were sequenced by immunoSEQ multiplex PCR, and TCRdb holds only the in-frame ones, with some missing. The sample holds about 190,000 clones, roughly four fifths seen once. The CDR3 is 13 residues long. The V and J ends lost 5 bases and 9 bases, in that order; junction bases with no gene match: 8. CDR1 and CDR2 (germline): SGHTA, FQGTGA. This sequence originates from a man between 50 and 59 years old who had recovered from COVID-19. This chain uses TRBV7-3 with TRBJ2-3, with TRBD2 matching over 7 bases. The sample consisted of peripheral blood. The CDR3 loop reads CASSPYRGETQYF. Written as DNA, the CDR3 is TGTGCCAGCAGCCCTTACCGGGGGGAGACGCAGTATTTT. Looking up the rest from reference TRBV7-3 and TRBJ2-3 gives the full variable domain: GAGVSQTPSNKVTEKGKYVELRCDPISGHTALYWYRQSLGQGPEFLIYFQGTGAADDSGLPNDRFFAVRPEGSVSTLKIQRTERGDSAVYLCASSPYRGETQYFGPGTRLTVL.